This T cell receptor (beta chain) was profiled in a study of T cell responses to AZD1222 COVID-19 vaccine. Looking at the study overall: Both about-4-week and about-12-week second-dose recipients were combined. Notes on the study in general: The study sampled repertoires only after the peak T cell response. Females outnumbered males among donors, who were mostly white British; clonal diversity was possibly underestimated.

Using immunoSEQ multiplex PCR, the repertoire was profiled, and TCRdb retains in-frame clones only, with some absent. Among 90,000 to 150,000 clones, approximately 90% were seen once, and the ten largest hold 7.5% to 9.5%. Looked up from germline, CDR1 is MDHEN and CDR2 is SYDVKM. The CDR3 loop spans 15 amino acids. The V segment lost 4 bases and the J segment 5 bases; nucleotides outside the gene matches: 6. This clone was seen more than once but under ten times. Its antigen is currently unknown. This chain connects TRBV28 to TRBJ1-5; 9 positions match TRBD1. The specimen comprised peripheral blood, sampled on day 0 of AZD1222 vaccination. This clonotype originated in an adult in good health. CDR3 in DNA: TGTGCCAGCAGTTCTTCCGGGACAGGGTATCAGCCCCAGCATTTT. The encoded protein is CASSSSGTGYQPQHF.